This T cell receptor beta chain was identified during a study of T cells in Graves' hyperthyroidism and ophthalmopathy. To note about this clonotype: A read error may produce the germline difference seen at one junction end.

Per the germline V gene, CDR1 is PRHDT and CDR2 is FYEKMQ (reference sequence). The CDR3 is 18 amino acids. RNA transcripts were the template for amplifying TCR beta CDR3 regions. The TCR CDR3 was amplified in a first-round RT-PCR using the HTBI primer set. One entry per CDR3 protein, called by TCRdb with MiXCR from the multiplex PCR reads. Of around 380,000 distinct CDR3 sequences in the sample, approximately 12% are singletons; the top ten hold around 21%. The receptor was isolated from a man aged 30 to 45 with Graves' hyperthyroidism that later progressed to Graves' ophthalmopathy. The gene calls are TRBV13 and TRBJ1-1, with 10 positions matching TRBD1. The sequencing input was blood. For the CDR3, the DNA is TGTGTCAGCAGAATTAGGGCCACCGGGACAGGGGTGAACACTGAAGCTTTCTTT. This translates into CVSRIRATGTGVNTEAFF.